The rows below give T cell receptor beta chains drawn from one sample of a study of blood T cell repertoires in COVID-19. The method was immunoSEQ multiplex PCR; TCRdb's version includes in-frame clones alone and lacks a portion of them. The table records about 200,000 clones, 80% to 90% of them present only once. Sequencing was done on a sample of peripheral blood. The receptors shown here come from a woman between 65 and 79 years old with acute or convalescent COVID-19. CDR3s include the opening cysteine and the closing phenylalanine or tryptophan. The D gene is left open where the match is weak. Expanded clones are given a class, and other clones once, few, many or no size at all.

TRBV5-1,TRBD2,TRBJ2-3,NA,TGCGCCAGCAGCTTGGAGCTAGCGGGCACAGATACGCAGTATTTT,CASSLELAGTDTQYF
TRBV20-1,NA,TRBJ1-2,NA,TGCAGTGCTAGTGACAGGTCCTATGGCTACACCTTC,CSASDRSYGYTF
TRBV18,NA,TRBJ1-2,NA,TGTGCCAGCTCACCACCTACAGACACTAACTATGGCTACACCTTC,CASSPPTDTNYGYTF
TRBV27,TRBD2,TRBJ2-1,NA,TGTGCCAGCACCTCCGGACTAGCGGGAGTAAGGGAGCAGTTCTTC,CASTSGLAGVREQFF
TRBV28,NA,TRBJ2-1,NA,TGTGTCAGCAGTCCCTCGGGGAGCGGACGATCGGGGGAGCAGTTCTTC,CVSSPSGSGRSGEQFF
TRBV7-9,NA,TRBJ1-2,NA,TGTGCCAGCTCAGGGCTTGACTATGGCTACACCTTC,CASSGLDYGYTF
TRBV28,TRBD2,TRBJ2-2,NA,TGTGCCAGCAGTTCACCCGGGACTAGCAACCCCGGGGAGCTGTTTTTT,CASSSPGTSNPGELFF
TRBV9,NA,TRBJ1-1,NA,TGTGCCAGCAGCGTAGCTAGTAGGGGCACTGAAGCTTTCTTT,CASSVASRGTEAFF
TRBV5-5,TRBD2,TRBJ2-1,NA,TGTGCCAGCAGCTTTGGCGGGAGTAATAATGAGCAGTTCTTC,CASSFGGSNNEQFF
TRBV2,NA,TRBJ1-1,NA,TGTGCCAGCGCGGGACGGTGGGCGGCCATTGAAGCTTTCTTT,CASAGRWAAIEAFF
TRBV7-2,NA,TRBJ1-5,NA,TGTGCCAGCAGCCCCAGTGGCAATCAGCCCCAGCATTTT,CASSPSGNQPQHF
TRBV27,TRBD2,TRBJ2-1,NA,TGTGCCAGCAGCATAACGGGAGGGGAGCAGTTCTTC,CASSITGGEQFF
TRBV6-6,NA,TRBJ1-2,few,TGTGCCAGCAGTTACGCATTGGTTGTCGGCTATGGCTACACCTTC,CASSYALVVGYGYTF
TRBV4-1,TRBD1,TRBJ1-4,NA,TGCGCCAGCAGCCAAGGGGGACAGGGAAATGAAAAACTGTTTTTT,CASSQGGQGNEKLFF
TRBV29-1,NA,TRBJ1-4,NA,TGCAGCGTTGTGGCGGCCGGTAATGAAAAACTGTTTTTT,CSVVAAGNEKLFF
TRBV18,TRBD1,TRBJ1-1,NA,TGTGCCAGCTCACCCGCACAGGGGGCAAACACTGAAGCTTTCTTT,CASSPAQGANTEAFF
TRBV7-9,TRBD1,TRBJ1-1,NA,TGTGCCAGCAGCCCCGGACAGGGGACCATGAACACTGAAGCTTTCTTT,CASSPGQGTMNTEAFF
TRBV6-5,NA,TRBJ1-4,NA,TGTGCCAGCAGGGTACAGGGTCTTAGTGAAAAACTGTTTTTT,CASRVQGLSEKLFF
TRBV6-5,NA,TRBJ2-5,NA,TGTGCCAGCAGTCGAAGGACGCCAGGGGGGGAGACCCAGTACTTC,CASSRRTPGGETQYF
TRBV2,NA,TRBJ1-6,NA,TGTGCCAGCTTACAGGGAGAATCGCCACCCCTCCACTTT,CASLQGESPPLHF
TRBV12-5,TRBD1,TRBJ1-2,few,TGTGCTAGTGGTTTGGCAGGACAGGGCTATGGCTACACCTTC,CASGLAGQGYGYTF
TRBV27,NA,TRBJ1-1,NA,TGTGCCAGTTCCATACAGGGTAGCACTGAAGCTTTCTTT,CASSIQGSTEAFF
TRBV2,NA,TRBJ2-1,NA,TGTGCCAGCAGTGATGGGCAGGCCCAGCTTCGCGAGCAGTTCTTC,CASSDGQAQLREQFF
TRBV2,TRBD1,TRBJ2-2,NA,TGTGCCAGCAGTGGGACAGGGAGGAACACCGGGGAGCTGTTTTTT,CASSGTGRNTGELFF
TRBV6-4,NA,TRBJ2-5,NA,TGTGCCAGCAGGAGGAAAGAGACCCAGTACTTC,CASRRKETQYF
TRBV6-5,NA,TRBJ2-1,NA,TGTGCCAGCACCCTTCGTGAGCAGTTCTTC,CASTLREQFF
TRBV10-1,TRBD2,TRBJ2-1,NA,TGCGCCAGCAGTGGAGCTAGCGGGGGGCCAACCTACAATGAGCAGTTCTTC,CASSGASGGPTYNEQFF
TRBV12-3/TRBV12-4,NA,TRBJ1-1,NA,TGTGCCAGCAGTTTAAACAAAAACACTGAAGCTTTCTTT,CASSLNKNTEAFF
TRBV15,NA,TRBJ1-5,NA,TGTGCCACCAGCAGAGATCTGAGCCGCAATCAGCCCCAGCATTTT,CATSRDLSRNQPQHF
TRBV5-6,NA,TRBJ2-2,NA,TGTGCCAGCACCCCCACTGGGCGGGGCCACACCGGGGAGCTGTTTTTT,CASTPTGRGHTGELFF
TRBV11-2,TRBD2,TRBJ2-1,NA,TGTGCCAGCAGCTTAGGGTTAGCCTGGACTAGCGGATCGGATGAGCAGTTCTTC,CASSLGLAWTSGSDEQFF
TRBV19,NA,TRBJ1-5,few,TGTGCCAGTAGTATGGCTACGACTAATCAGCCCCAGCATTTT,CASSMATTNQPQHF
TRBV2,TRBD1,TRBJ1-2,NA,TGTGCCAGCACCGAACCGGGACAGATACACTACACCTTC,CASTEPGQIHYTF
TRBV24-1,NA,TRBJ2-2,NA,TGTGCCACCAGTGAGCCCACTAAGACCCACGGCGGGGAGCTGTTTTTT,CATSEPTKTHGGELFF
TRBV25-1,NA,TRBJ1-1,NA,TGTGCCAGCATTAGAACCGGGGTGAACACTGAAGCTTTCTTT,CASIRTGVNTEAFF
TRBV11-3,TRBD2,TRBJ2-5,NA,TGTGCCAGCACCGGGGGGAGCAGGGAAGAGACCCAGTACTTC,CASTGGSREETQYF
TRBV28,NA,TRBJ1-4,NA,TGTGCCAGCAGGGGGGGAGCAACTAATGAAAAACTGTTTTTT,CASRGGATNEKLFF
TRBV5-8,TRBD1,TRBJ2-7,NA,TGTGCCACCGCGGGACAGGCCGCCTACGAGCAGTACTTC,CATAGQAAYEQYF
TRBV9,NA,TRBJ2-3,NA,TGTGCCAGCAGCGTAGAGGGCGGGGACAGCACAGATACGCAGTATTTT,CASSVEGGDSTDTQYF
TRBV5-1,TRBD1,TRBJ1-1,NA,TGCGCCAGCAGCGCAGGGACAGCGAACACTGAAGCTTTCTTT,CASSAGTANTEAFF
TRBV27,TRBD2,TRBJ2-7,few,TGTGCCAGCTCGGGACTAGCGGGAGGTGGGTACGAGCAGTACTTC,CASSGLAGGGYEQYF
TRBV28,NA,TRBJ2-3,NA,TGTGCCACGTCGGGGGAGAAGGTCTTAGATACGCAGTATTTT,CATSGEKVLDTQYF
TRBV24-1,NA,TRBJ2-1,NA,TGTGCCACCAGTGATTTGCCCTACCGTAGTGGTGCTGAGCAGTTCTTC,CATSDLPYRSGAEQFF
TRBV5-1,NA,TRBJ1-1,NA,TGCGCCAGCAGCTCACAGGGGAACACTGAAGCTTTCTTT,CASSSQGNTEAFF
TRBV5-4,TRBD1,TRBJ2-7,once,TGTGCCAGCAGCTTGACAGGGGCCGAGCAGTACTTC,CASSLTGAEQYF
TRBV18,TRBD1,TRBJ2-7,NA,TGTGCCAGCTCACCCGGCAGGGGGCCCTACGAGCAGTACTTC,CASSPGRGPYEQYF
TRBV10-3,NA,TRBJ1-2,NA,TGTGCCATCAGTGAGTCTGCCGGGTATGGCTACACCTTC,CAISESAGYGYTF
TRBV28,NA,TRBJ1-2,NA,TGTGCCAGCAGAACAGGGAACTATGGCTACACCTTC,CASRTGNYGYTF
TRBV10-3,NA,TRBJ2-7,NA,TGTGCCATCAGAGGAGCGAACGAGCAGTACTTC,CAIRGANEQYF
TRBV5-6,NA,TRBJ2-2,NA,TGTGCCAGCAGCTTGACAGGGACCGCCGGGGAGCTGTTTTTT,CASSLTGTAGELFF
TRBV3-1/TRBV3-2,NA,TRBJ2-7,NA,TGTGCCAGCAGCCATGAGCCAGCGGGACAGGTCGAGCAGTACTTC,CASSHEPAGQVEQYF
TRBV20-1,TRBD2,TRBJ2-3,NA,TGCAGTGCTAGTTTGACTAGCGGGGGGACAGATACGCAGTATTTT,CSASLTSGGTDTQYF
TRBV5-4,NA,TRBJ1-2,NA,TGTGCCAGCAGCCCTAGAGGAGGCGGGTATGGCTACACCTTC,CASSPRGGGYGYTF
TRBV4-3,TRBD1,TRBJ2-3,once,TGCGCCAGCAGCACCCGACAGGGGGCTGCAGATACGCAGTATTTT,CASSTRQGAADTQYF